The T cell receptor (beta chain) described here comes from a study of shared clonotypes between healthy human individuals (dated by TCRdb to about 2020). At the level of the whole study: The cohort included three men and a couple of women between 18 and 49 years of age. For each donor, three plates each were used for CD4 naive and CD4 memory, two plates were used for CD8 naive, and one plate was used for CD8 memory. To estimate repertoire size and how much clonotype sharing occurs between individuals, the study deeply sequenced the blood TCR repertoires of about five healthy adults. To increase sequencing depth and limit assay-specific biases, different laboratories used diverse techniques to prepare libraries and sequence TCR repertoires. Per donor, leukapheresis produced somewhere between about 0.94 and 9.5 billion PBMCs.

Healthy HIV-negative adults with no recently reported acute infections or vaccinations were included as donors. Every donor was a Caucasian adult living in Nashville, Tennessee, USA. CD4+ T cells were enriched by magnetic negative selection; naive cells were then positively selected on CD45RA, and the negative fraction formed the memory subset. Blood was obtained by leukapheresis, after which PBMCs were separated by Ficoll-Histopaque density gradient centrifugation and cryopreserved in liquid nitrogen vapor phase. Purity and quantity of every magnetically sorted T cell population were checked by analytical flow cytometry. Genomic DNA was isolated from every sorted fraction and measured by UV absorbance on a Nanodrop 2000c. Beyond this particular receptor, the publication reports: Because the study included only a small number of donors, the genetic and exposure-history diversity represented was limited. Across a handful of donors, approximately 5% of naive CD4, approximately 3.5% of naive CD8, 2.3% of memory CD4, and under 0.45% of memory CD8 clonotypes were shared. Sampling was limited to blood, and TCR repertoires in tissue likely differ from TCR repertoires in blood. Pairwise subsampling indicated that sequencing depth was expected to affect the degree of clonotype sharing among donors. Estimated clonotype richness was generally larger for naive than for memory subsets. Even with the large sequencing depth, rarefaction of the sorted-subset datasets indicated that sequencing was incomplete. Compared with non-shared clonotypes, clonotypes shared by all four sorted-subset donors had higher generation probabilities.

Turning to this clone: No cognate antigen has been identified for it. Qualities for individual bases were not recorded, and no much larger clone is one base off.

TCR CDR3 regions were amplified from genomic DNA by multiplex PCR using the deep immunoSEQ assay. Extracted genomic DNA from each cell subset was distributed evenly across all wells of several immunoSEQ 96-well plates, and each plate was treated as a replicate. For sorted subsets, roughly 200 ng of genomic DNA, equivalent to roughly 33,000 T cell genomes, went into each replicate PCR. The purified libraries were quantified using a Qubit 3.0 fluorometer, sized with a Bioanalyzer 2100, and then quantified again using the KAPA Library Quantification kit. Each immunoSEQ 96-well plate was sequenced on its own single-read 150-cycle Illumina NextSeq 550 flow cell. Processing in the source paper ran as follows. Because only junctional sequences without quality scores were contained in the immunoSEQ output, filtering matching that applied to full-length reads could not be performed. To assign V/J genes and CDR3, sequences were annotated using PyIR, a Python wrapper for IgBLAST v1.9, with IMGT germline references. Reads were removed for weak V/J assignments (E-value above 1e-6), missing CDR3, stop codons, out-of-frame junctions, or ambiguous translated residues. V3J clonotypes were defined as sequences sharing the same inferred V gene, J gene, and CDR3 amino acid sequence. Percentage overlap between repertoires was computed as shared unique clonotypes divided by the size of the smaller repertoire. Richness of each repertoire was evaluated using RTK rarefaction, the Chao1 estimator, and Recon v2.1 estimates of unobserved clonotypes. Generation probabilities were computed with OLGA for all TCRbeta clonotypes obtained by the gDNA method from four donors. TCRdb holds this immuneACCESS table with in-frame rearrangements only. Some clones are missing; in checked studies, unresolved V genes explain under half, and the rest has no known cause. D and trimming were read from the DNA, whereas the V and J calls and clone size are those reported in that table. This sample gives roughly 2.2 million clones in total; around 90% of them show up just once. The leading ten clones occupy more than 0.35% of the sample.

CDR1 SGHNT and CDR2 YENEEA were looked up in the germline V gene. The CDR3, from cysteine to phenylalanine, totals 17 residues. The only DNA kept is the CDR3, 51 bases in frame from the first base. V was cut back by 0 bases and J by 4 bases, leaving a gap of 16 bases between them. The V and J genes are TRBV11-3 and TRBJ2-1, with the D gene not clear enough to name. This receptor was taken from a man aged 18 to 35 in good health. Some clones in this sample may be carry-over from other donors' samples. The source material was naive CD4+ T cells from PBMCs. Interpreted using the paper, the cell subset or site label stands for: CD45RA+ positively selected. The CDR3 region: CASSLDTSTPTYNEQFF. The base sequence is TGTGCCAGCAGCTTAGATACCAGTACGCCCACATACAATGAGCAGTTCTTC.